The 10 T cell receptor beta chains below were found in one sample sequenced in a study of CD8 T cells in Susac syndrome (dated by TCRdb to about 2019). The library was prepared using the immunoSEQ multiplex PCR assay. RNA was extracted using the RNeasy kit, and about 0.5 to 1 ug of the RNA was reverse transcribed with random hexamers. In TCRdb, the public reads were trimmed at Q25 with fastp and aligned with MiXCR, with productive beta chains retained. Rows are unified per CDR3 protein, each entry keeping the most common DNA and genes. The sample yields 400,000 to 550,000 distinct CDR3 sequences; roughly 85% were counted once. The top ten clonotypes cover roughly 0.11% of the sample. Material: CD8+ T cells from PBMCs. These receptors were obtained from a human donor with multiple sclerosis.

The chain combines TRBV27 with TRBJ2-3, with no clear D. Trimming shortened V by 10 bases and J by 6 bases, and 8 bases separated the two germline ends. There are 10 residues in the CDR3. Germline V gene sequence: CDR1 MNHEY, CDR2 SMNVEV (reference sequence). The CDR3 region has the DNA TGTGCCACCCACGGGGATACGCAGTATTTT. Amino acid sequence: CATHGDTQYF.

The CDR3 spells CASSQESGIWQFF. DNA for the CDR3: TGTGCCAGCAGCCAGGAGTCGGGGATCTGGCAGTTCTTC. The chain uses TRBV3-1 and TRBJ2-1, with D perhaps matching TRBD2 (5 bases). V was shortened by 3 bases and J by 12 bases, with 15 bases between the two germline ends. CDR1 LGHDT and CDR2 YNNKEL come from the germline V gene (reference sequence). This CDR3 comprises 13 residues.

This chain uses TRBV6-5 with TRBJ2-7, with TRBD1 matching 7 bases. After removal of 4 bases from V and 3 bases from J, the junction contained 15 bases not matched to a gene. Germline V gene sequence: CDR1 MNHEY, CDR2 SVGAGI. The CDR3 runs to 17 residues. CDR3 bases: TGTGCCAGCAGTTTTTCCCCCTCGGACAGGAAACTCTACGAGCAGTACTTC. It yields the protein CASSFSPSDRKLYEQYF.

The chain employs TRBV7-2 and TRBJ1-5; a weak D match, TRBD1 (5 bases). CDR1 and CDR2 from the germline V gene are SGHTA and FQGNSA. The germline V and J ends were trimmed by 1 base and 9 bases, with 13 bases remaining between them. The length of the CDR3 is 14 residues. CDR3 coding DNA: TGTGCCAGCAGCTTAGGACAGACCTTTGGGCCCCAGCATTTT. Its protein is CASSLGQTFGPQHF.

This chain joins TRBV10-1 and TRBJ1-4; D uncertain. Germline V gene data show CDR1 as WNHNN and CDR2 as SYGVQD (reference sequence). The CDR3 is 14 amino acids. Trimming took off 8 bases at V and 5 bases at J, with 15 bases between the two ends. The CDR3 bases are TGCGCCAGCCAGTCGTCGACGGAGAATGAAAAACTGTTTTTT. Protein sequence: CASQSSTENEKLFF.

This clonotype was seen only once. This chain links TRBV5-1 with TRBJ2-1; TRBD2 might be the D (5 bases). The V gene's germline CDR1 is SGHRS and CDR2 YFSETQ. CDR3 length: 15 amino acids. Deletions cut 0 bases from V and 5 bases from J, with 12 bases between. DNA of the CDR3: TGCGCCAGCAGCTTGGGGTTAGAGCGGAACAATGAGCAGTTCTTC. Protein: CASSLGLERNNEQFF.

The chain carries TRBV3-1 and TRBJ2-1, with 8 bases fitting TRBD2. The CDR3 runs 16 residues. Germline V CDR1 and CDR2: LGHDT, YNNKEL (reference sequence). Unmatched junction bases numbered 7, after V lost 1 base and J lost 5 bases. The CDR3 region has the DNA TGTGCCAGCAGCCAAGTTTGGCGGGAGGCAGACAATGAGCAGTTCTTC. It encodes CASSQVWREADNEQFF.

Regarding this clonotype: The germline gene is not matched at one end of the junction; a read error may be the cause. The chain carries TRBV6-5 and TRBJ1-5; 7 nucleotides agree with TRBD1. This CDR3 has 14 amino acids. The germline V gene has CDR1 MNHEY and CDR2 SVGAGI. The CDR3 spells CASSHSTGHQPQHF. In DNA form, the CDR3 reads TGTGCCAGCAGTCACTCGACAGGGCATCAGCCCCAGCATTTT.

DNA for the CDR3: TGTGCCAGTAGTCATCGTCAGTCCATCTACGAGCAGTACTTC. Protein sequence: CASSHRQSIYEQYF. The chain is built from TRBV19 and TRBJ2-7; D is uncertain. Per germline, CDR1 LNHDA and CDR2 SQIVND (reference sequence). Trimming stripped 5 bases from V and 3 bases from J, with 14 bases between. There are 14 residues in the CDR3.

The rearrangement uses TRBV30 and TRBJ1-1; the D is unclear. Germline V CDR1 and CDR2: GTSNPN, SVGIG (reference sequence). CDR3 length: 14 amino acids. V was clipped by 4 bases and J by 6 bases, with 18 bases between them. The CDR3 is CAWNIKTGIPEAFF. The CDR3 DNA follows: TGTGCCTGGAATATTAAGACGGGGATACCTGAAGCTTTCTTT.